This TCR beta chain is from a study of human T cells and chemical hapten exposure. MiXCR, run by TCRdb on the RACE reads, gives a single entry per CDR3 protein. The table lists a few hundred thousand distinct CDR3 sequences, around 5.5% of them singletons. In its sample, this clonotype was seen many times. Time point meaning: pre-sensitization, week 0. Specified treatment: therapeutic diphenylcyclopropenone sensitization with weekly scalp DPC. The authors extracted total RNA from unfractionated whole blood. The V segment lost 4 bases and the J segment 2 bases; nucleotides outside the gene matches: 11. CDR1 and CDR2 (germline): MDHEN, SYDVKM. This CDR3 region has 16 residues.

The sample consisted of whole blood, taken in connection with sensitization to the hapten diphenylcyclopropenone (DPC). The J gene is TRBJ2-7, the V gene TRBV28; the match to TRBD1 covers 7 bases. The sequence came from a woman aged 18-30 years with alopecia areata. Some clones in this sample may be carry-over from other donors' samples. CDR3 amino acids: CASSSTGRRGAYEQYF. The CDR3, as DNA: TGTGCCAGCAGTTCGACAGGGAGACGTGGGGCCTACGAGCAGTACTTC.